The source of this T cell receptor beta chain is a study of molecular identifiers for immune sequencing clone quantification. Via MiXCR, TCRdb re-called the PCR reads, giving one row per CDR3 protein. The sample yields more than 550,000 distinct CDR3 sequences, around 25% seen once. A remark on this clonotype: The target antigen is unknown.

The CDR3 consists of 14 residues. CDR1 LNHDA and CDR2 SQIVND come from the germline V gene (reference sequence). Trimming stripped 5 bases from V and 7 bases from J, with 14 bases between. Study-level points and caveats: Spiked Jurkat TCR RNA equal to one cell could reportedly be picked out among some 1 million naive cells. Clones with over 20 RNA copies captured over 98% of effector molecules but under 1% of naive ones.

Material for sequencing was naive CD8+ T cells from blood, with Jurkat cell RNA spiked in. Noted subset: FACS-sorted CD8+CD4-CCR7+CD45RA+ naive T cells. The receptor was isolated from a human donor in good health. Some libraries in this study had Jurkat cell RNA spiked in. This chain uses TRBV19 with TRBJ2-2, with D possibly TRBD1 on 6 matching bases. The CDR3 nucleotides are TGTGCCAGTAGTGGGCAGGGGAGCGACGGGGAGCTGTTTTTT. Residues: CASSGQGSDGELFF.